The 22 T cell receptor beta chains below come from one sample, sequenced in a study of blood T cell repertoires in COVID-19. Data came from immunoSEQ multiplex PCR; TCRdb stores just in-frame clones and leaves some out. The sample carries around 100,000 clones, 91% recorded once. The specimen sequenced was peripheral blood. The receptors stem from a man aged 45-60 years with active COVID-19.

This chain uses TRBV11-2 with TRBJ2-3; 9 bases match TRBD2. CDR3 size: 16 residues. The V gene's germline CDR1 is SGHAT and CDR2 FQNNGV. Losses at the gene ends were 1 base for V and 3 bases for J; bases not matched to a gene: 5. The DNA of the CDR3 is TGTGCCAGCAGCTTAGGGGATCTAGCGGGAACAGATACGCAGTATTTT. Translation gives CASSLGDLAGTDTQYF. The entire variable domain, with the rest obtained from reference TRBV11-2 and TRBJ2-3, is as follows: EAGVAQSPRYKIIEKRQSVAFWCNPISGHATLYWYQQILGQGPKLLIQFQNNGVVDDSQLPKDRFSAERLKGVDSTLKIQPAKLEDSAVYLCASSLGDLAGTDTQYFGPGTRLTVL.

A single count supports this clone. V is TRBV24-1 and J is TRBJ2-7; 7 bases align to TRBD1. Germline assignment: CDR1 KGHDR and CDR2 SFDVKD. The CDR3 has 14 residues. The V and J ends lost 10 bases and 7 bases, in that order; junction bases with no gene match: 15. The CDR3 DNA reads TGTGCCACGAATAGACAGGGTTCGTGGAGGGAGCAGTACTTC. Protein: CATNRQGSWREQYF.

The rearrangement joins TRBV25-1 to TRBJ2-3; 9 positions match TRBD2. The CDR3 covers 16 residues. Germline lookup yields CDR1 MGHDK and CDR2 SYGVNS. After removal of 1 base from V and 4 bases from J, the junction contained 6 bases not matched to a gene. CDR3 nucleotides: TGTGCCAGCAGTGAATGGCCTAGCGGGAATGCAGATACGCAGTATTTT. Protein sequence: CASSEWPSGNADTQYF.

CDR3 coding DNA: TGTGCCAGCAGCTCCACAGGGGCCGAGCAGTACGTC. This gives the protein CASSSTGAEQYV. This chain uses TRBV7-9 with TRBJ2-7, with 7 bases that match TRBD1. The CDR3 is 12 residues long. Germline V CDR1 and CDR2: SEHNR, FQNEAQ (reference sequence). V lost 4 bases and J lost 6; bases outside the gene matches: 3.

This chain connects TRBV7-8 to TRBJ2-7; D is uncertain. Germline loops: CDR1 SGHVS, CDR2 FQNEAQ. V shed 1 base and J shed 6 bases, with 10 bases lying between them. The CDR3 sequence is 13 residues long. For the CDR3, the DNA is TGTGCCAGCAGCTTAGTGCGCGGCGGCGAGCAGTACTTC. Residues: CASSLVRGGEQYF.

The V gene is TRBV24-1, the J gene TRBJ2-3; the D gene is possibly TRBD2 (5 bases). The CDR3 consists of 14 residues. V was clipped by 3 bases and J by 10 bases, with 16 bases between them. Germline CDR1 is KGHDR and CDR2 is SFDVKD. CDR3 DNA: TGTGCCACCAGTGATCCCCGCGGGTGGTTCCCGCAGTATTTT. This gives the protein CATSDPRGWFPQYF.

The CDR3, as DNA: TGTGCCAGCAGCTTAGGACAGGGGGCGCTTTATGGCTACACCTTC. As protein: CASSLGQGALYGYTF. The chain carries TRBV11-2 and TRBJ1-2; 10 positions agree with TRBD1. Germline-derived CDR1 and CDR2 are SGHAT and FQNNGV. Losses at the gene ends were 1 base for V and 5 bases for J; bases not matched to a gene: 4. The CDR3 is 15 amino acids.

The rearrangement links TRBV3-1 (or the pseudogene TRBV3-2) to TRBJ1-5, with D possibly matching TRBD1 (5 bases). Germline lookup yields CDR1 LGHDT and CDR2 YNNKEL (reference sequence). The CDR3 consists of 12 residues. V dropped 4 bases and J dropped 5 bases, with 6 bases sitting between them. CDR3 loop: CASSRGDQPQHF. The CDR3 nucleotides read TGTGCCAGCAGCCGGGGGGATCAGCCCCAGCATTTT.

The chain couples TRBV30 to TRBJ1-1; no definite D call. V was shortened by 5 bases and J by 1 base, with 11 bases between the two germline ends. Germline lookup yields CDR1 GTSNPN and CDR2 SVGIG (reference sequence). The CDR3 has 13 residues. The chain's CDR3 is CAWSEDSNTEAFF. The CDR3 nucleotides read TGTGCCTGGTCAGAAGATTCGAACACTGAAGCTTTCTTT.

This rearrangement joins TRBV4-1 to TRBJ2-7, with D perhaps matching TRBD2 (5 bases). CDR1 and CDR2 (germline): MGHRA, YSYEKL. The CDR3 has 15 amino acids. The V gene lost 2 bases and the J gene lost 3 bases, with 14 bases spanning the gap. CDR3 in amino acids: CASSQLLSGSYEQYV. CDR3 bases: TGCGCCAGCAGCCAATTATTAAGCGGAAGCTACGAGCAGTACGTC.

The genes are TRBV6-1 and TRBJ1-6; D is perhaps TRBD1 (5 bases). The CDR3 runs to 18 residues. The V gene lost 3 bases and the J gene lost 0 bases, with 15 bases spanning the gap. Germline lookup yields CDR1 MNHNS and CDR2 SASEGT. CDR3 in amino acids: CASSETSGPGSYNSPLHF. As DNA, the CDR3 is TGTGCCAGCAGTGAGACATCAGGGCCCGGCTCCTATAATTCACCCCTCCACTTT.

The V gene is TRBV11-2, the J gene TRBJ2-1, with TRBD1 as a possible D gene (8 bases). Per germline, CDR1 SGHAT and CDR2 FQNNGV. This CDR3 region has 15 residues. Trimming left V 6 bases short and J 4 bases short, with 16 bases between. The CDR3 region has the DNA TGTGCCAGCAGGGAGGGGGGGACAGGTTACAATGAGCAGTTCTTC. Translation gives CASREGGTGYNEQFF.

The J gene is TRBJ2-5, the V gene TRBV6-5; 7 bases are shared with TRBD2. With V trimmed by 5 bases and J by 4 bases, 7 bases remained unmatched. This CDR3 region has 14 residues. The germline CDR1 and CDR2 sequences are MNHEY and SVGAGI. The CDR3 DNA is TGTGCCAGCAGTCCCGGGACTACACCAGAGACCCAGTACTTC. Residues: CASSPGTTPETQYF.

The chain joins TRBV27 to TRBJ2-1, with 7 bases that match TRBD1. This CDR3 has 15 residues. Trimming at V came to 5 bases and at J to 6 bases, leaving 10 bases not matched to a gene. CDR1 is MNHEY, CDR2 SMNVEV, per germline (reference sequence). This chain's CDR3 is CASSPGQEYVNEQFF. The CDR3 bases are TGTGCCAGCAGTCCTGGACAGGAGTATGTCAATGAGCAGTTCTTC.

This rearrangement joins TRBV28 to TRBJ2-3; D might be TRBD2 (6 bases). The CDR3 is 17 residues long. The germline V gene has CDR1 MDHEN and CDR2 SYDVKM. V lost 5 bases and J lost 1, with 19 bases in between. The DNA of the CDR3 is TGTGCCAGCAGTCCGCCTCGGGGGAGGCCTGGCACAGATACGCAGTATTTT. It specifies CASSPPRGRPGTDTQYF. Variable domain in full (rest from reference TRBV28 and TRBJ2-3): DVKVTQSSRYLVKRTGEKVFLECVQDMDHENMFWYRQDPGLGLRLIYFSYDVKMKEKGDIPEGYSVSREKKERFSLILESASTNQTSMYLCASSPPRGRPGTDTQYFGPGTRLTVL.

This rearrangement joins TRBV18 to TRBJ1-5; possibly TRBD1 for D (6 bases). This CDR3 region has 15 residues. V was shortened by 3 bases and J by 4 bases, with 13 bases between the two germline ends. Per germline, CDR1 KGHSH and CDR2 LQKENI. The DNA of the CDR3 is TGTGCCAGCTCACCGGGGCAGGGGCGGAATCAGCCCCAGCATTTT. Translating gives CASSPGQGRNQPQHF. Full variable domain (missing parts from reference TRBV18 and TRBJ1-5): NAGVMQNPRHLVRRRGQEARLRCSPMKGHSHVYWYRQLPEEGLKFMVYLQKENIIDESGMPKERFSAEFPKEGPSILRIQQVVRGDSAAYFCASSPGQGRNQPQHFGDGTRLSIL.

This rearrangement joins TRBV7-2 to TRBJ2-6; D is uncertain. With 7 bases removed from V and 13 bases from J, the gap between germline ends came to 11 bases. The CDR3 extends over 11 amino acids. The germline V gene has CDR1 SGHTA and CDR2 FQGNSA. This CDR3 reads CASTFKEVLTF. In nucleotides, the CDR3 is TGTGCCAGCACCTTCAAGGAGGTCCTGACTTTC.

The rearrangement joins TRBV6-5 to TRBJ1-1; 11 bases match TRBD1. The germline gives CDR1 MNHEY, CDR2 SVGAGI. V was pared by 0 bases and J by 13 bases, with 7 bases of the junction left unmatched. The CDR3 has 14 amino acids. The CDR3 sequence: CASSYSDRGPSSFF. CDR3 sequence (DNA): TGTGCCAGCAGTTACTCGGACAGGGGGCCCTCCAGTTTCTTT.

The genes are TRBV12-3 or TRBV12-4 and TRBJ2-5; D gene unclear. This CDR3 is built from 12 residues. V shed 3 bases and J shed 5 bases, with 7 bases lying between them. The DNA of the CDR3 is TGTGCCAGCAGTTTCAGTATGGAGACCCAGTACTTC. Translation gives CASSFSMETQYF.

V and J are TRBV3-1 (or the pseudogene TRBV3-2) and TRBJ1-5; no clear D. Germline V gives CDR1 LGHDT, CDR2 YNNKEL (reference sequence). The CDR3 runs 14 residues. The V gene lost 0 bases and the J gene lost 4 bases, with 7 bases spanning the gap. The CDR3 is CASSQDLQNQPQHF. The CDR3 DNA sequence: TGTGCCAGCAGCCAAGATCTGCAGAATCAGCCCCAGCATTTT.

The V gene is TRBV2, the J gene TRBJ2-7; 7 bases line up with TRBD2. J was trimmed by 3 bases and V by 10 bases; bases with no gene match: 9. The CDR3 is 13 amino acids. CDR1 and CDR2 (germline): SNHLY, FYNNEI. The CDR3 here is CATNPSSGYEQYF. For the CDR3, the DNA is TGTGCCACTAACCCTTCTAGCGGCTACGAGCAGTACTTC.

This clone appeared a single time. J is TRBJ1-4 and V is TRBV3-1 (or the pseudogene TRBV3-2); 10 bases are a match to TRBD1. CDR1 LGHDT and CDR2 YNNKEL come from the germline V gene (reference sequence). V lost 6 bases, J lost 1 base, and 8 bases stayed unmatched. CDR3 size: 17 residues. The CDR3 DNA reads TGTGCCAGCAGTTCCGGGACAGGGGTCGGAACTAATGAAAAACTGTTTTTT. This sequence encodes CASSSGTGVGTNEKLFF.